Here is one T cell receptor beta chain with its context. The assay was immunoSEQ multiplex PCR, and TCRdb's table has in-frame clones only and misses some. This sample has approximately 76,000 clones; 65% to 85% occur once, and the top ten carry 9.5%. These data are taken from a study of T cells in localized non-small cell lung cancer. The CDR3 has 15 residues. CDR1 is SGHTS and CDR2 is YDEGEE in the germline V gene. V dropped 4 bases and J dropped 6; count of bases not matched to a gene: 11. This specimen consisted of peripheral blood, obtained before any cancer treatment. This receptor was obtained from a female donor older than 55 with stage I lung adenocarcinoma. This rearrangement joins TRBV5-8 to TRBJ2-7; 9 nucleotides align to TRBD1. The CDR3 DNA reads as TGTGCCAGCAGCCCCGTGACAGGGGGTGGTAGCGAGCAGTACTTC. This codes for CASSPVTGGGSEQYF.